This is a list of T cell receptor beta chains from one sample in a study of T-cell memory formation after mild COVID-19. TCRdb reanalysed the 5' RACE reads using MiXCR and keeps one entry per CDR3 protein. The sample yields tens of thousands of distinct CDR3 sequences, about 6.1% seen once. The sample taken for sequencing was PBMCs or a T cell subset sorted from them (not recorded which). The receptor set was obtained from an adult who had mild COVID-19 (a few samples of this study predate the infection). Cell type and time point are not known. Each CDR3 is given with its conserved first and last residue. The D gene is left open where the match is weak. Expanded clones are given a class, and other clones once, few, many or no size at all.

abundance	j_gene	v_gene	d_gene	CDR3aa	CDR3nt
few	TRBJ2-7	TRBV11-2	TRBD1	CASSLAVTGSYEQYF	TGTGCCAGCAGCCTCGCGGTGACAGGGAGCTACGAGCAGTACTTC
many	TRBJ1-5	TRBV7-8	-	CASSPPGGASNQPQHF	TGTGCCAGCAGCCCACCCGGGGGTGCGAGCAATCAGCCCCAGCATTTT
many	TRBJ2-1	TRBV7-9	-	CASSLDRNEQFF	TGTGCCAGCAGCTTAGACCGGAATGAGCAGTTCTTC
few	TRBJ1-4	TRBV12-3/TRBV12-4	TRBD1	CASSYSGGADEKLFF	TGTGCCAGCAGTTACTCAGGGGGCGCTGATGAAAAACTGTTTTTT
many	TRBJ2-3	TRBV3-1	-	CASSQDARGSYTQYF	TGTGCCAGCAGCCAAGATGCCAGGGGATCTTATACGCAGTATTTT
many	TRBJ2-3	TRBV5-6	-	CASSPSGHSTDTQYF	TGTGCCAGCAGCCCCTCAGGCCACTCCACAGATACGCAGTATTTT
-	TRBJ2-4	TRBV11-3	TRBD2	CASSSWTSGSRHIQYF	TGTGCCAGCAGCTCGTGGACTAGCGGGAGCCGTCACATTCAGTACTTC
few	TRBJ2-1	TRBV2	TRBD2	CASSGPTSGSFDEQFF	TGTGCCAGCAGTGGCCCGACTAGCGGGAGCTTCGATGAGCAGTTCTTC
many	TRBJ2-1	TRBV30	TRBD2	CARTSGSSYNEQFF	TGTGCCAGGACTAGCGGGAGCTCCTACAATGAGCAGTTCTTC
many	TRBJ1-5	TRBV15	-	CATNRARGYNQPQHF	TGTGCCACTAACCGGGCCAGGGGCTACAATCAGCCCCAGCATTTT
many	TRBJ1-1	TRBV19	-	CASSIVANTEAFF	TGTGCCAGTAGTATAGTAGCGAACACTGAAGCTTTCTTT
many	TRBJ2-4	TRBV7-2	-	CASSLLPKLDLAKNIQYF	TGTGCCAGCAGCTTATTGCCGAAACTCGACCTAGCCAAAAACATTCAGTACTTC
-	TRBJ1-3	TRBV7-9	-	CASAGVDGNTIYF	TGTGCCAGCGCTGGGGTAGATGGAAACACCATATATTTT
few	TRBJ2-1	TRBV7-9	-	CASSLRVGSKKYNEQFF	TGTGCCAGCAGCTTAAGAGTCGGGAGCAAAAAATACAATGAGCAGTTCTTC
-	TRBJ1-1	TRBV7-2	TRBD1	CASSPGTGWTTEAFF	TGTGCCAGCAGCCCCGGGACAGGGTGGACCACTGAAGCTTTCTTT
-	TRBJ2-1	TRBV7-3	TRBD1	CASSPGTGGYNEQFF	TGTGCCAGCAGTCCCGGGACAGGGGGCTACAATGAGCAGTTCTTC
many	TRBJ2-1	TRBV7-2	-	CASSSTNEQFF	TGTGCCAGCAGCTCCACCAATGAGCAGTTCTTC
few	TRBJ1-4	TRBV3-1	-	CASSPVAGEEKLFF	TGTGCCAGCAGCCCGGTGGCAGGGGAGGAAAAACTGTTTTTT
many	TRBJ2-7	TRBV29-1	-	CSVIWTARSSYEQYF	TGCAGCGTCATATGGACAGCCAGGAGCTCCTACGAGCAGTACTTC
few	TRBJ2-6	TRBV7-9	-	CASSPKGGLGANVLTF	TGTGCCAGCAGCCCTAAAGGAGGGCTTGGGGCCAACGTCCTGACTTTC
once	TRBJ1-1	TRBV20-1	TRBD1	CSARGDRARAFF	TGCAGTGCTAGAGGGGACAGGGCCAGGGCTTTCTTT
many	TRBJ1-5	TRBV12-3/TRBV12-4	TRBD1	CASTLGTGVQPQHF	TGTGCCAGCACCTTGGGGACAGGGGTTCAGCCCCAGCATTTT
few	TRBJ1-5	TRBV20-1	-	CSASPESLISPQHF	TGCAGTGCCTCGCCGGAGAGCCTGATCAGCCCCCAGCATTTT
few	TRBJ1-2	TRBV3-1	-	CASSPGAVRGGYTF	TGTGCCAGCAGCCCCGGGGCCGTAAGGGGTGGCTACACCTTC
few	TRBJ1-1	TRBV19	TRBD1	CASRRQGAGEAFF	TGTGCCAGTAGAAGACAGGGGGCTGGTGAAGCTTTCTTT
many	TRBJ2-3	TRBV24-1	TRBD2	CATSDFGYSGRASDTQYF	TGTGCCACCAGTGATTTCGGATACAGCGGGAGGGCCTCAGATACGCAGTATTTT
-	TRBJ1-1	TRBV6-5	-	CASSYSDIGNTEAFF	TGTGCCAGCAGTTACTCCGACATCGGGAACACTGAAGCTTTCTTT
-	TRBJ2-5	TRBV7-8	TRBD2	CASSKWTSDQETQYF	TGTGCCAGCAGCAAATGGACTAGCGACCAAGAGACCCAGTACTTC
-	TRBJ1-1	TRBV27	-	CASSLSHRTARSEAFF	TGTGCCAGCAGTTTATCCCACCGTACAGCCCGTAGTGAAGCTTTCTTT
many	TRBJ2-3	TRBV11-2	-	CASSATRVDTQYF	TGTGCCAGCAGCGCCACCCGGGTAGATACGCAGTATTTT
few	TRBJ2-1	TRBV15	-	CATSRYTGKTANEQFF	TGTGCCACCAGCAGATACACCGGGAAAACGGCCAATGAGCAGTTCTTC
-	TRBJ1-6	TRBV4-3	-	CASSQDLFRSQTGIPLHF	TGCGCCAGCAGCCAAGATTTATTCCGCTCGCAGACCGGGATCCCCCTCCACTTT
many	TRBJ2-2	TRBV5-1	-	CASSLQGEPTGELFF	TGCGCCAGCAGCTTGCAAGGGGAACCCACCGGGGAGCTGTTTTTT
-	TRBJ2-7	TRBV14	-	CASSRNKDRTYEQYF	TGTGCCAGCAGCCGGAACAAGGACCGAACCTACGAGCAGTACTTC
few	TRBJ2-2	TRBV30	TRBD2	CAWTFGGRATGELFF	TGTGCCTGGACGTTCGGCGGGAGGGCAACCGGGGAGCTGTTTTTT
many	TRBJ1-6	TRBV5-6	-	CASSWYSESSYNSPLHF	TGTGCCAGCAGCTGGTACAGTGAGAGCTCCTATAATTCACCCCTCCACTTT
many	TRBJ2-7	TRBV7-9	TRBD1	CASSPVVRGQGF	TGTGCCAGCAGTCCTGTGGTGAGGGGGCAAGGCTTC
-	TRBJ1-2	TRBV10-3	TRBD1	CAIRPGQGGGYGYTF	TGTGCCATCAGGCCGGGACAGGGCGGGGGCTATGGCTACACCTTC
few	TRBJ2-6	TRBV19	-	CASSIVGPGANVLTF	TGTGCCAGTAGTATTGTAGGGCCCGGGGCCAACGTCCTGACTTTC
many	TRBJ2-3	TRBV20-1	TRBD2	CSARALAGVRQYF	TGCAGTGCTAGAGCACTAGCGGGGGTGAGGCAGTATTTT
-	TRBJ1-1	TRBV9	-	CASSPRGAGFGTEAFF	TGTGCCAGCAGCCCCCGGGGGGCAGGATTCGGCACTGAAGCTTTCTTT
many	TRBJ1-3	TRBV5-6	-	CASSKGYSGNTIYF	TGTGCCAGCAGCAAGGGGTACTCTGGAAACACCATATATTTT
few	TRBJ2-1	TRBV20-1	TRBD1	CSAPNGQGSNEQFF	TGCAGTGCCCCAAACGGACAGGGTTCCAATGAGCAGTTCTTC
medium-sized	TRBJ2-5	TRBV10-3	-	CAISEGVKETQYF	TGTGCCATCAGTGAGGGGGTCAAAGAGACCCAGTACTTC
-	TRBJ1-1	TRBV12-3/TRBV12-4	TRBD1	CASSLTGWGTEAFF	TGTGCCAGCAGCCTGACAGGGTGGGGGACTGAAGCTTTCTTT
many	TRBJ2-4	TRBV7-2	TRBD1	CASSYEGTGIAKNIQYF	TGTGCCAGCAGCTATGAAGGGACAGGGATAGCCAAAAACATTCAGTACTTC
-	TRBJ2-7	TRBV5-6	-	CASSLLSGSGVPYEQYF	TGTGCCAGCAGCTTGTTGTCAGGGTCTGGAGTCCCCTACGAGCAGTACTTC
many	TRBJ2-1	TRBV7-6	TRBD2	CASSLEAGTSGNNEQFF	TGTGCCAGCAGCTTGGAAGCCGGGACTAGCGGAAACAATGAGCAGTTCTTC